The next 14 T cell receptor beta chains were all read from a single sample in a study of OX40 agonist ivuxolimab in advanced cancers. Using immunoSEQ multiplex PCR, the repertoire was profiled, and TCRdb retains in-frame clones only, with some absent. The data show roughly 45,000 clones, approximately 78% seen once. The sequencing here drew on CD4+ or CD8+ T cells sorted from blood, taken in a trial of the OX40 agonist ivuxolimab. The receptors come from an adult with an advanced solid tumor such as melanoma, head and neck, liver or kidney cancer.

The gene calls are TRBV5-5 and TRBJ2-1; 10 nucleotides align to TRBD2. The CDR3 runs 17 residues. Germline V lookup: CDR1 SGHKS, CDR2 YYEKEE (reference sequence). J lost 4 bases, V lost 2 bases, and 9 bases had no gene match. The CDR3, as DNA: TGTGCCAGCAGCTTAAAGAGCGGGAGGGCGGATTACAATGAGCAGTTCTTC. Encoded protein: CASSLKSGRADYNEQFF.

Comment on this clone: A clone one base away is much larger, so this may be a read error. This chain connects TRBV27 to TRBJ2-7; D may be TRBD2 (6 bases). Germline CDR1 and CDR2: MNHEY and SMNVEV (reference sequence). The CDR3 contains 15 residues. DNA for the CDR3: TGTGCCAGCAGTCCGACGTACCGGGAGACCTACAAGCAGTACTTC. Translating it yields CASSPTYRETYKQYF.

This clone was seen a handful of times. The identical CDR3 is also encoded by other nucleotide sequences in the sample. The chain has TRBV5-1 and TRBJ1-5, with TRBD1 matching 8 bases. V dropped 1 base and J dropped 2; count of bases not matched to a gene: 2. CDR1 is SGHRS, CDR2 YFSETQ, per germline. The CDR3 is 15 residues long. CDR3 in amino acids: CASSLTGGGNQPQHF. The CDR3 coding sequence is TGCGCCAGCAGCTTGACAGGGGGAGGCAATCAGCCCCAGCATTTT.

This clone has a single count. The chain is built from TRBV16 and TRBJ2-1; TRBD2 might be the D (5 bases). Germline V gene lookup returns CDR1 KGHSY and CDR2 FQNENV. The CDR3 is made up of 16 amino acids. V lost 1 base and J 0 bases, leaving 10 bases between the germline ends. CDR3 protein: CASSQYSASSYNEQFF. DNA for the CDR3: TGTGCCAGCAGCCAATATAGCGCGAGCTCCTACAATGAGCAGTTCTTC.

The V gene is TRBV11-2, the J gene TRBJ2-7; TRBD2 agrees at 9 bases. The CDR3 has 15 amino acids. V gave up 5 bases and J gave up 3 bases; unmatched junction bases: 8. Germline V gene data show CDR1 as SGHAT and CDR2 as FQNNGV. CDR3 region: CASSLGTSRYYEQYF. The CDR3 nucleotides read TGTGCCAGCAGCCTCGGGACTAGCAGATACTACGAGCAGTACTTC.

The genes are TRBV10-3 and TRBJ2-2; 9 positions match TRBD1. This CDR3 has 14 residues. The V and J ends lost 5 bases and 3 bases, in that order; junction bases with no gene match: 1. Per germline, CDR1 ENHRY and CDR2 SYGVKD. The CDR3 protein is CAISRQGDTGELFF. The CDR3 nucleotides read TGTGCCATCAGTCGACAGGGGGACACCGGGGAGCTGTTTTTT.

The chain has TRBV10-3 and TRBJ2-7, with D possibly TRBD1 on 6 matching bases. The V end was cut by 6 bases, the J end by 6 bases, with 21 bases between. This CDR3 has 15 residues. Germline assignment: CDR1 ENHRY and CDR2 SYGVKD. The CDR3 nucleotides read TGTGCCATCAGCCCGACAGGTTCCGATGTACGCGAGCAGTACTTC. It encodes CAISPTGSDVREQYF.

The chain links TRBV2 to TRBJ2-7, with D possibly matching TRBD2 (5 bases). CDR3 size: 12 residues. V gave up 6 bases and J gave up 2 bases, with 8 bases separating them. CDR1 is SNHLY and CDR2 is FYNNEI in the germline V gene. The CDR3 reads CASRGETYEQYF. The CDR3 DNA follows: TGTGCCAGCAGGGGAGAGACCTACGAGCAGTACTTC.

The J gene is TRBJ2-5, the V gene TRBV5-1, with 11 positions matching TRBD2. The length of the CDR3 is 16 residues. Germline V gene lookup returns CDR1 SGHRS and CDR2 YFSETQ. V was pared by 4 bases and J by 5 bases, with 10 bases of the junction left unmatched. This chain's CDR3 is CASSPLGSGRGETQYF. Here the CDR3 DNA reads TGCGCCAGCAGCCCCCTGGGTAGCGGGAGGGGTGAGACCCAGTACTTC.

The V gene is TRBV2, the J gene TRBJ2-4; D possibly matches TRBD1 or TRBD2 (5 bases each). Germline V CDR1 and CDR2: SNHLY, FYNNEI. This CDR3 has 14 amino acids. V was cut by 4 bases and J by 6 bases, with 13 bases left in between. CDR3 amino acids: CASSAERGGNIQYF. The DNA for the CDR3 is TGTGCCAGCAGTGCCGAGAGGGGTGGAAACATTCAGTACTTC.

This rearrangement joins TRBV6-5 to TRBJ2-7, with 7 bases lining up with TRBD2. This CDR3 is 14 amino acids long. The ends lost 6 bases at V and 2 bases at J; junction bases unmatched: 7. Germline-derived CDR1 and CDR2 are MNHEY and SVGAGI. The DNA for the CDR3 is TGTGCCAGCAGACGTGCCGGGACTACCTACGAGCAGTACTTC. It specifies CASRRAGTTYEQYF.

The CDR3 DNA reads as TGTGCCAGCAGCTTGTGGTCTATACGGGAGACCCAGTACTTC. Protein product: CASSLWSIRETQYF. The J gene is TRBJ2-5, the V gene TRBV5-6; the D is unclear. V dropped 1 base and J dropped 5 bases, with 12 bases sitting between them. The germline V gene has CDR1 SGHDT and CDR2 YYEEEE. This CDR3 is 14 amino acids long.

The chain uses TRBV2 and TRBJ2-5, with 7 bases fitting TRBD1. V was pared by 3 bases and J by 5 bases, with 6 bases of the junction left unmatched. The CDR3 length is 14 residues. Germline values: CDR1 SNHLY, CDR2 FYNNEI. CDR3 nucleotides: TGTGCCAGCAGTGAGACAGGGCTCCGGGAGACCCAGTACTTC. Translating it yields CASSETGLRETQYF.

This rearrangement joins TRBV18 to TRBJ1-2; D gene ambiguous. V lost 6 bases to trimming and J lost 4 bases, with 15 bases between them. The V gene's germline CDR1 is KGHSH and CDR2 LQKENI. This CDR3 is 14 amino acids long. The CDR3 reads CASSSGGPVYGYTF. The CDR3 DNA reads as TGTGCCAGCTCCTCGGGAGGACCGGTCTATGGCTACACCTTC.